This is a list of T cell receptor beta chains from one sample in a study of Ad26.COV2.S vaccination and SARS-CoV-2 variants. Measured with immunoSEQ multiplex PCR; TCRdb has only the in-frame clones, and not every one. Here the sample spans about 320,000 clones, 70% to 90% being singletons. The source was peripheral blood, collected in a trial of Ad26.COV2.S vaccine versus placebo. The receptors originated from a person between 18 and 60 years old who received the Ad26.COV2.S COVID-19 vaccine or a placebo. The CDR3 runs from the conserved cysteine through the conserved F or W. A D gene is named only where the DNA matches it firmly. A clone size is listed for some rows: how often the clone was seen (once, few, many), or a class if it is expanded.

CDR3 length | clone size | D gene | J gene | V gene | CDR3 DNA | CDR3 protein
16 | NA | NA | TRBJ2-2 | TRBV7-2 | TGTGCCAGCAGACCCAGGGGTACCTTGAACACCGGGGAGCTGTTTTTT | CASRPRGTLNTGELFF
16 | NA | NA | TRBJ2-4 | TRBV10-2 | TGCGCCAGCAGACCCGGACAGCAGCTAGCCAAAAACATTCAGTACTTC | CASRPGQQLAKNIQYF
16 | NA | NA | TRBJ2-2 | TRBV30 | TGTGCCTGGAGTGGAGGACAGACCGCGAACACCGGGGAGCTGTTTTTT | CAWSGGQTANTGELFF
15 | few | TRBD1 | TRBJ1-6 | TRBV13 | TGTGCCAGCAGCTTAAGATCAGGGGGGACTTCACCCCTCCACTTT | CASSLRSGGTSPLHF
14 | NA | NA | TRBJ1-6 | TRBV5-8 | TGTGCCAGCAGCTCGGGAGTGCGCAATTCACCCCTCCACTTT | CASSSGVRNSPLHF
17 | NA | NA | TRBJ2-3 | TRBV6-2/TRBV6-3 | TGTGCCAGCAGTTCCCATCTTCAGGGTTCACAAGGAAATACGCAGTATTTT | CASSSHLQGSQGNTQYF
15 | NA | NA | TRBJ2-2 | TRBV7-9 | TGTGCCAGCGCGGGGGCTAACACCAACACCGGGGAGCTGTTTTTT | CASAGANTNTGELFF
12 | once | TRBD1 | TRBJ1-3 | TRBV19 | TGTGCCACCGGGACAGCGGGAAACACCATATATTTT | CATGTAGNTIYF
18 | NA | NA | TRBJ2-3 | TRBV18 | TGTGCCAGCTCACTAGACCTTGGACGGGCCCGAGCGGGAGATACGCAGTATTTT | CASSLDLGRARAGDTQYF
13 | NA | NA | TRBJ2-7 | TRBV5-1 | TGCGCCAGTGCGAGGGACACATCCTACGAGCAGTACTTC | CASARDTSYEQYF
16 | NA | NA | TRBJ2-3 | TRBV5-1 | TGCGCCAGCAGCTTCGGGGGCCCCTCAGGCACAGATACGCAGTATTTT | CASSFGGPSGTDTQYF
11 | few | NA | TRBJ1-1 | TRBV29-1 | TGCAGCGTTCGGGTGATAACTGAAGCTTTCTTT | CSVRVITEAFF
14 | NA | NA | TRBJ1-1 | TRBV5-4 | TGTGCCAGCAGCTTAGGGGCCGGAGCCATTGAAGCTTTCTTT | CASSLGAGAIEAFF
11 | NA | NA | TRBJ1-1 | TRBV3-1/TRBV3-2 | TGTGCCAGCAGCCAAGTGGGTATAGCTTTCTTT | CASSQVGIAFF
15 | NA | TRBD2 | TRBJ2-7 | TRBV6-5 | TGTGCCAGCAGTTACTCGAGAAGCGGGGGTCTCGAGCAGTACTTC | CASSYSRSGGLEQYF
14 | NA | NA | TRBJ2-1 | TRBV21-1 | TGTGCCAGCAGCAAAGTTTCAGGGGGGGGTGAGCAGTTCTTC | CASSKVSGGGEQFF
14 | NA | NA | TRBJ2-2 | TRBV4-3 | TGCGCCAGCCCACGGTTGATCCTCACCGGGGAGCTGTTTTTT | CASPRLILTGELFF
15 | NA | NA | TRBJ1-2 | TRBV4-2 | TGTGCCAGCAGCCGAGACCAAGCAGGGGTTAATGGCTACACCTTC | CASSRDQAGVNGYTF
16 | few | TRBD2 | TRBJ2-5 | TRBV6-2/TRBV6-3 | TGTGCCAGCAGTGACTACCGGACTAGCGGTAGTTGGACCCAGTACTTC | CASSDYRTSGSWTQYF
16 | NA | TRBD1 | TRBJ2-1 | TRBV11-3 | TGTGCCAGCAGCAACCAGGGACAGGGGCCCTACAATGAGCAGTTCTTC | CASSNQGQGPYNEQFF
17 | once | TRBD1 | TRBJ1-1 | TRBV5-1 | TGCGCCAGCAGCTTGAGGGCGGGAGGACAGGGAGGGACTGAAGCTTTCTTT | CASSLRAGGQGGTEAFF
14 | NA | NA | TRBJ2-3 | TRBV4-2 | TGTGCCAGCAGCCAAGGGGGCAGCACAGATACGCAGTATTTT | CASSQGGSTDTQYF
14 | NA | NA | TRBJ2-5 | TRBV29-1 | TGCAGCGTTGAAGATGTGGACAGCCAAGAGACCCAGTACTTC | CSVEDVDSQETQYF
15 | once | NA | TRBJ1-2 | TRBV28 | TGTGCCAGCAGCCTAGGGGCCAGGGGCCACTATGGCTACACCTTC | CASSLGARGHYGYTF
15 | NA | NA | TRBJ1-6 | TRBV6-5 | TGTGCCAGCACTCCGTCCCCAGGGAGTGGTTCACCCCTCCACTTT | CASTPSPGSGSPLHF
13 | NA | NA | TRBJ2-1 | TRBV3-1/TRBV3-2 | TGTGCCAGCAGCCTAGTTTGGGCAAGTGAGCAGTTCTTC | CASSLVWASEQFF
14 | NA | NA | TRBJ1-1 | TRBV7-3 | TGTGCCAGCAGCCCAACGGGGGCAAGAACTGAAGCTTTCTTT | CASSPTGARTEAFF
14 | NA | NA | TRBJ1-1 | TRBV7-9 | TGTGCCAGCAGCTCCACATACCTTAACACTGAAGCTTTCTTT | CASSSTYLNTEAFF
13 | NA | TRBD1 | TRBJ1-5 | TRBV10-1 | TGCGCCAGCAGTGAGGGACAGGGGAGGCCCCAGCATTTT | CASSEGQGRPQHF
16 | NA | TRBD2 | TRBJ2-1 | TRBV3-1/TRBV3-2 | TGTGCCAGCAGCCAAGCCGGGGGGACCCCCTACAATGAGCAGTTCTTC | CASSQAGGTPYNEQFF
11 | NA | NA | TRBJ1-1 | TRBV2 | TGTGCCAGCAGTGCGGGAACTGAAGCTTTCTTT | CASSAGTEAFF
16 | few | TRBD1 | TRBJ2-5 | TRBV5-1 | TGCGCCAGCAGCTCAACCGGGACAGGGAGGGAAGAGACCCAGTACTTC | CASSSTGTGREETQYF
17 | NA | NA | TRBJ2-5 | TRBV9 | TGTGCCAGCAGCGTGAGAGGGCAAAGTGGGTTAGGAGAGACCCAGTACTTC | CASSVRGQSGLGETQYF
16 | NA | NA | TRBJ1-2 | TRBV4-1 | TGCGCCAGCAGCTCCTGGTGGGGCCCCGCTAACTATGGCTACACCTTC | CASSSWWGPANYGYTF
13 | NA | NA | TRBJ1-1 | TRBV3-1/TRBV3-2 | TGTGCCAGCAGTCATGGAGCGGCCTATGAAGCTTTCTTT | CASSHGAAYEAFF
16 | NA | TRBD1 | TRBJ1-5 | TRBV2 | TGTGCCAGCAGTCCATTTCGGGGGACAGGGGGTCAGCCCCAGCATTTT | CASSPFRGTGGQPQHF